This record looks at one T cell receptor beta chain sequence and its context. This record belongs to a study of blood T cell repertoires in COVID-19. Everyone who took part was roughly 18 to 89 years old, and they came from about two dozen US areas. Grouping used clinical history reported by participants in a survey and questionnaire. Per the original data handling: How many nucleated cells were present was estimated from reference gene primer amplification. The repertoire was sequenced with immunoSEQ multiplex PCR; TCRdb's copy has only in-frame clones and lacks some. Clonal size and the V and J genes are those of that table, whereas D and trimming came from the DNA. The profile covers about 170,000 clones, with 87% appearing a single time and over 0.95% taken by the ten largest. Germline CDR1 reads MGHRA; CDR2 reads YSYEKL. The CDR3 is 17 amino acids. Trimming removed 1 base at V and 1 base at J, with 16 bases between.

The clonotype originates from a human donor with acute COVID-19. The donor label of this sample is uncertain. The chain is built from TRBV4-1 and TRBJ1-1; no definite D call. The sequencing sample was made of PBMCs or T cells enriched from blood (not recorded which). The CDR3 sequence: CASSQVGVFSPNTEAFF. The CDR3 DNA reads TGCGCCAGCAGCCAAGTTGGAGTTTTCAGTCCGAACACTGAAGCTTTCTTT.